The rows below give T cell receptor beta chains drawn from one sample of a study of Ad26.COV2.S vaccination and SARS-CoV-2 variants. Using immunoSEQ multiplex PCR, the repertoire was profiled, and TCRdb retains in-frame clones only, with some absent. In the table there are 350,000 to 450,000 clones, about 90% of which are singletons. This specimen consisted of peripheral blood, obtained in a trial of Ad26.COV2.S vaccine versus placebo. These receptors were collected from a person between 18 and 59 years old who received the Ad26.COV2.S COVID-19 vaccine or a placebo. Both conserved end residues are part of each CDR3.

cdr3_length,v_call,cdr3_aa
13,TRBV10-1,CASGASDSYEQYF
15,TRBV4-3,CASSQEIGRGYEQYF
14,TRBV4-1,CASSRNRAQETQYF
13,TRBV28,CASSSGTHNEQFF
17,TRBV7-2,CASSLNGWGDGEGEQFF
16,TRBV5-6,CASSFRRGGRTGELFF
15,TRBV15,CATSRGGHGNTEAFF
15,TRBV10-2,CASCRDTTPNSPLHF
19,TRBV11-2,CASSPRRSTGSGRTGELFF
13,TRBV5-1,CASSLQGNEKLFF
14,TRBV11-2,CASTEGQGWAEAFF
15,TRBV4-1,CASSHSTGRNTEAFF
15,TRBV19,CASSITGTGSYEQYF
13,TRBV19,CASSPGRGLGYTF
14,TRBV5-6,CASSLAATGKTQYF
15,TRBV7-9,CASSLARQGPYEQYF
14,TRBV9,CASTESGGADTQYF
16,TRBV25-1,CASSEVGWTGGTEAFF
14,TRBV6-5,CASRDGYSGNTIYF
14,TRBV18,CASSPSPSGEVQYF
17,TRBV18,CASSPFTGTAPNTEAFF
17,TRBV19,CASSIALQGPQVYEQYF
14,TRBV7-2,CASSLELRRSPLHF
17,TRBV4-3,CASSQEAGAIAKNIQYF
15,TRBV6-2/TRBV6-3,CASSYFAGSAAPQHF
14,TRBV19,CASAPGQGTETQYF
15,TRBV28,CASSLEGLGNQPQHF
15,TRBV27,CASSKTGLSGNTIYF
15,TRBV7-2,CASSLTRQLNTEAFF
14,TRBV5-1,CASSLIGGTGELFF
13,TRBV2,CASGQGSTYEQYF
13,TRBV2,CLSIAGSYNEQFF
13,TRBV19,CASSLGWGAEAFF
15,TRBV9,CASSFRAPITDTQYF
18,TRBV24-1,CATSDSRPGAGGLHEQFF
16,TRBV6-1,CASSESFGQGFEKLFF
20,TRBV28,CASRRGLRWKDAGLKYGYTF
14,TRBV19,CASKNRQGRGELFF
16,TRBV7-9,CASSSLQGERNTEAFF
13,TRBV18,CASSLSSANEQFF
15,TRBV7-2,CASSRESATNEKLFF
15,TRBV9,CASSVEAILGETQYF
14,TRBV9,CASSVLSGAYGYTF
16,TRBV28,CASSLRLAGNPYEQYF
14,TRBV29-1,CSVEALAGSHGYTF
13,TRBV5-4,CASSGPLGDEQYF
16,TRBV19,CASSILQGDWSVSYTF
17,TRBV3-1/TRBV3-2,CASSQDGARDSKETQYF
13,TRBV6-5,CASRTGQGLPLHF
13,TRBV24-1,CATEKGTGAGYTF
15,TRBV28,CASSVAGGPEETQYF
14,TRBV28,CASSFRGEVSEAFF
12,TRBV12-3/TRBV12-4,CASSTGHYGYTF
16,TRBV5-1,CASSLGAGGHQETQYF
13,TRBV12-3/TRBV12-4,CASSPGSSDTQYF
16,TRBV7-2,CASSTASYDPLYEQYF
14,TRBV5-4,CASSLADSNYEAFF
15,TRBV10-2,CASSESQGLGDTQYF
17,TRBV7-9,CASSLGQTHERNQPQHF